This T cell receptor beta chain was captured in a study of cytomegalovirus exposure and HLA in healthy donors. The study did not record CMV serostatus for this donor. Study outcomes and limitations: Sequencing depth roughly uniform across donors was assumed in presence/absence analyses.

In regard to this clone: Its antigen is as yet unknown.

This PCR relied on a set of 60 Vbeta primers and 13 Jbeta primers. Assay: immunoSEQ multiplex PCR; the TCRdb copy retains only in-frame clones and omits some. This sample carries approximately 110,000 clones, under 85% of them seen once, and the ten largest clones take 3.5% to 4.5%. The CDR3 sequence is 17 residues long. CDR1 and CDR2 from the germline V gene are MNHEY and SMNVEV (reference sequence). The ends lost 1 base at V and 0 bases at J; junction bases unmatched: 6. This clonotype originated in a human donor in good health. Sequencing was carried out using PBMCs. The chain has TRBV27 and TRBJ1-2; TRBD1 agrees at 9 bases. The CDR3 reads CASSLFGQGPTNYGYTF. The CDR3 DNA reads as TGTGCCAGCAGTTTATTCGGACAGGGGCCCACTAACTATGGCTACACCTTC.